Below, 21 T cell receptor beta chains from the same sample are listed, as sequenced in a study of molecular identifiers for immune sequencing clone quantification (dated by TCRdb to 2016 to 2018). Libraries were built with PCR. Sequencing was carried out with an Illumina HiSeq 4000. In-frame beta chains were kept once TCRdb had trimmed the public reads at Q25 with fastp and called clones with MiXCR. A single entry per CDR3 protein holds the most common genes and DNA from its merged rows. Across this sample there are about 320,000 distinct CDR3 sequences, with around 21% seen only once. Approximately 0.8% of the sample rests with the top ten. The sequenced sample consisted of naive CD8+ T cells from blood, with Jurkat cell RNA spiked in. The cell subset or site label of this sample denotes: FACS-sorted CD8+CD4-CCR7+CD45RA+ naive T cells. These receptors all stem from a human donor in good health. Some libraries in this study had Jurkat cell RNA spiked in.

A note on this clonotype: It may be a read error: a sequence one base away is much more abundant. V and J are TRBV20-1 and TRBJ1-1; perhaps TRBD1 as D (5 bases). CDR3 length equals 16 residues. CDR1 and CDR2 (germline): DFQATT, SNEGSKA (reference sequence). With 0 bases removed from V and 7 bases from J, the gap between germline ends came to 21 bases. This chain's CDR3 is CSARDARDDLSIEAFF. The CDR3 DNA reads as TGCAGTGCTAGAGATGCGAGGGACGATCTGAGCATTGAAGCTTTCTTT.

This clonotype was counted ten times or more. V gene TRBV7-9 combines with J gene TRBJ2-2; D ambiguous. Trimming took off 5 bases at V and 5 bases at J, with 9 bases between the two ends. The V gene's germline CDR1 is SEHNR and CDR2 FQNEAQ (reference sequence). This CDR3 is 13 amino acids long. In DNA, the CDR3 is TGTGCCAGCAGCATACTTGAGACCGGGGAGCTGTTTTTT. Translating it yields CASSILETGELFF.

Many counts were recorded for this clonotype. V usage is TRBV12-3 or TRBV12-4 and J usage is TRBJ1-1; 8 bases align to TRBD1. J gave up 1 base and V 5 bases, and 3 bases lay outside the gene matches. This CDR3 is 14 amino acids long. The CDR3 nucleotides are TGTGCCAGCAGTACCGGACAGGGGAACACTGAAGCTTTCTTT. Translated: CASSTGQGNTEAFF.

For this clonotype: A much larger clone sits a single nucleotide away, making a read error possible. This chain's CDR3 is CASSSVGLAGVDEQFF. The CDR3 DNA sequence: TGCGCCAGCAGCTCCGTGGGACTAGCGGGGGTGGATGAGCAGTTCTTC. This rearrangement joins TRBV4-1 to TRBJ2-1, with 14 bases identical to TRBD2. The CDR3 consists of 16 residues. The V segment lost 5 bases and the J segment 8 bases; nucleotides outside the gene matches: 8. In germline, CDR1 is MGHRA, CDR2 YSYEKL.

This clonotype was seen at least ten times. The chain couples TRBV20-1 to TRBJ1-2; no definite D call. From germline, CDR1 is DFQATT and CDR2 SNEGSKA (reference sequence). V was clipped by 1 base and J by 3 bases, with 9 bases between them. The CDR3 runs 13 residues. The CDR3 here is CSARAPDDYGYTF. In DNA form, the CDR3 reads TGCAGTGCTAGAGCTCCAGATGACTATGGCTACACCTTC.

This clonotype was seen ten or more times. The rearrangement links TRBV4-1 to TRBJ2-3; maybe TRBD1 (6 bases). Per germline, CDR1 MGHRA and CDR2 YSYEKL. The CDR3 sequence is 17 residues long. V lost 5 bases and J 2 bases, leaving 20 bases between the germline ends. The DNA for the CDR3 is TGCGCCAGCAGCGTAAACCTTGGACAGCAGCTCACAGATACGCAGTATTTT. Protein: CASSVNLGQQLTDTQYF.

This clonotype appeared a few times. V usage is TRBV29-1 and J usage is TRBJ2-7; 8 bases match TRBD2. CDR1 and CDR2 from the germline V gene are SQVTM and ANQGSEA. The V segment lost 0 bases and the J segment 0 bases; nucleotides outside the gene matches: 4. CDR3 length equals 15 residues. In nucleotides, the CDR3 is TGCAGCGTTGAAGATACGCTAGCGGGCTCCTACGAGCAGTACTTC. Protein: CSVEDTLAGSYEQYF.

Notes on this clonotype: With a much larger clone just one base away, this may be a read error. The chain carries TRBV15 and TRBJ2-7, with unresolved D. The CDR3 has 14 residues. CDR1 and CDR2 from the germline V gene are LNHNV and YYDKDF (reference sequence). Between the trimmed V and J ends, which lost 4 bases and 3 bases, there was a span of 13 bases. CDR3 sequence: CATSMSTEHYEQYF. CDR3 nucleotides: TGTGCCACCAGCATGTCAACGGAACACTACGAGCAGTACTTC.

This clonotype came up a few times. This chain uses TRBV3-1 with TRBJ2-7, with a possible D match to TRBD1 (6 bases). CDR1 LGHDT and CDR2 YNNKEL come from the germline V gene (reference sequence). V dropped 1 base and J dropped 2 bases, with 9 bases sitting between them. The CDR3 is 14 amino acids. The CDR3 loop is CASSQGTVAYEQYF. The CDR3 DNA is TGTGCCAGCAGCCAAGGGACAGTTGCCTACGAGCAGTACTTC.

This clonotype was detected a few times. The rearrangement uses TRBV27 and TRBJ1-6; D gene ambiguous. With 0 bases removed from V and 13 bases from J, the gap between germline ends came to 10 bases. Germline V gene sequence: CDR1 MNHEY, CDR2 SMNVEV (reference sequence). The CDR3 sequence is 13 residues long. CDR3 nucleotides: TGTGCCAGCAGTTTATCCAGAACACATCCCCTCCACTTT. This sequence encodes CASSLSRTHPLHF.

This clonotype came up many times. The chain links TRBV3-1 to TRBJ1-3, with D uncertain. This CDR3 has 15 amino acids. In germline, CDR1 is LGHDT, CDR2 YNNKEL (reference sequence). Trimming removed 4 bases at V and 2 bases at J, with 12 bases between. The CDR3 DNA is TGTGCCAGCAGCCCCTTTCGGACGGCTGGAAACACCATATATTTT. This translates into CASSPFRTAGNTIYF.

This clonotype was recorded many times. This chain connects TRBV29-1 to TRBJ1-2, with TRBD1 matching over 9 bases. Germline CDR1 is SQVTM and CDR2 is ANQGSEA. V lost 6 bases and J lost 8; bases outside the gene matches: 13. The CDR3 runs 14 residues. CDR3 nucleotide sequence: TGCAGCGTGGCGGGGGGACAGGGAGAGAAGGGCTACACCTTC. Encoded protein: CSVAGGQGEKGYTF.

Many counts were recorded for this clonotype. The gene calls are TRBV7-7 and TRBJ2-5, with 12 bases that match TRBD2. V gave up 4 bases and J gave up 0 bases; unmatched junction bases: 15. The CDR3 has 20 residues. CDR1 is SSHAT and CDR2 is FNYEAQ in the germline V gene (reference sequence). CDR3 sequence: CASSCRSLAGGRLYQETQYF. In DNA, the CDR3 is TGTGCCAGCAGCTGTCGGTCACTAGCGGGGGGCCGATTGTACCAAGAGACCCAGTACTTC.

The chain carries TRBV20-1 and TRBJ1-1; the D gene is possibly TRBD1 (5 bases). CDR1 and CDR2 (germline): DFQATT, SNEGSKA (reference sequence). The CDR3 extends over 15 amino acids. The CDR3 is CSWGGDGTLGTEAFF. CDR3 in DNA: TGCAGCTGGGGAGGGGACGGGACGTTGGGGACTGAAGCTTTCTTT.

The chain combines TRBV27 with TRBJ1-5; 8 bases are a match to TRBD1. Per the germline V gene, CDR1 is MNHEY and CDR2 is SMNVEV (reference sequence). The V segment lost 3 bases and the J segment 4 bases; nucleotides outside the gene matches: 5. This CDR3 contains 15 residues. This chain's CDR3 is CASSFAGGVNQPQHF. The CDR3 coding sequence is TGTGCCAGCAGTTTCGCAGGGGGCGTAAATCAGCCCCAGCATTTT.

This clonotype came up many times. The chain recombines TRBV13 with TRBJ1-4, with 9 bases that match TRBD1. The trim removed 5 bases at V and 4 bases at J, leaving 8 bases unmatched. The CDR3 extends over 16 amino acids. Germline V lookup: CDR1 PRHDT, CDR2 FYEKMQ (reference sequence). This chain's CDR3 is CASSLRDRALNEKLFF. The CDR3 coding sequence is TGTGCCAGCAGCCTCCGGGACAGGGCCCTTAATGAAAAACTGTTTTTT.

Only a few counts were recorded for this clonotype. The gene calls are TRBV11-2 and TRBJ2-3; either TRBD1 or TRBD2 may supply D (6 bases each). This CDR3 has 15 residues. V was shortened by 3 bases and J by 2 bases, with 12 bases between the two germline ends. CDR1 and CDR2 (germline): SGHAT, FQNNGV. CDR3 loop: CASSFMGGPTDTQYF. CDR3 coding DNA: TGTGCCAGCAGCTTTATGGGGGGCCCCACAGATACGCAGTATTTT.

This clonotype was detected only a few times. The CDR3, as DNA: TGTGCCAGCAGTGTCCGGGACTTTCTTGGCTACACCTTC. It specifies CASSVRDFLGYTF. V and J are TRBV6-6 and TRBJ1-2, with a possible D match to TRBD1 (5 bases). This CDR3 is 13 amino acids long. Germline assignment: CDR1 MNHNY and CDR2 SVGAGI (reference sequence). Trimming removed 5 bases from V and 7 bases from J, with 14 bases in between.

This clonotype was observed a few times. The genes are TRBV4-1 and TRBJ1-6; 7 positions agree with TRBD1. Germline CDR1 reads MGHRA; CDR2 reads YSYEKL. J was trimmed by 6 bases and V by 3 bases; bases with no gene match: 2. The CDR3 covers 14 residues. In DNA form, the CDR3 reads TGCGCCAGCAGCCACGGGACAGTTAATTCACCCCTCCACTTT. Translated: CASSHGTVNSPLHF.

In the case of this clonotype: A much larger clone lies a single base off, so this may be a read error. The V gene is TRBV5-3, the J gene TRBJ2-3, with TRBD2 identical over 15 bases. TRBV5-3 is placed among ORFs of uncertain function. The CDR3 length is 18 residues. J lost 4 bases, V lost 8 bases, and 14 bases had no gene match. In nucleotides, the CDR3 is TGTGCCAGCAGCCCAGGACTAGCGGGAGGGCCTGACTCAGATACGCAGTATTTT. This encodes CASSPGLAGGPDSDTQYF.

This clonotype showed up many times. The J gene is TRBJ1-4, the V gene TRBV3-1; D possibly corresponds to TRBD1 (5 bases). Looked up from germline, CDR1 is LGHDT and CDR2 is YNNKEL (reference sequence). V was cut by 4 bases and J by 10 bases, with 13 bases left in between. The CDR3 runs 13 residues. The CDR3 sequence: CASSPDAGGKLFF. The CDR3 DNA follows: TGTGCCAGCAGCCCTGATGCCGGGGGAAAACTGTTTTTT. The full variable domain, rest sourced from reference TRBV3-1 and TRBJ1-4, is DTAVSQTPKYLVTQMGNDKSIKCEQNLGHDTMYWYKQDSKKFLKIMFSYNNKELIINETVPNRFSPKSPDKAHLNLHINSLELGDSAVYFCASSPDAGGKLFFGSGTQLSVL.